The 23 T cell receptor beta chains below all came from one sample that was sequenced in a study of circulating and synovial CD4+ cells in juvenile arthritis. Here immunoSEQ multiplex PCR was the method, and the copy in TCRdb shows in-frame clones only, minus some. The table shows about 32,000 clones, with 80% to 95% occurring only once. The specimen was CD4+ T cells from blood. The receptors originated from a human donor with juvenile idiopathic arthritis.

The chain links TRBV5-5 to TRBJ1-2, with TRBD1 matching over 8 bases. CDR1 is SGHKS and CDR2 is YYEKEE in the germline V gene (reference sequence). Trimming took 4 bases from V and 3 from J; bases not matched to a gene: 2. This CDR3 comprises 13 residues. The CDR3 protein is CASSATGDYGYTF. The DNA for the CDR3 is TGTGCCAGCAGCGCGACAGGGGACTATGGCTACACCTTC.

Comment on this clone: A read error may account for a junction end that differs from germline. The genes are TRBV28 and TRBJ1-5; D is perhaps TRBD1 (6 bases). The CDR3 has 14 amino acids. Per the germline V gene, CDR1 is MDHEN and CDR2 is SYDVKM. CDR3 coding DNA: TGTGCCAGCAGACCGACAGGAGGCAATCAGCCCCGGCATTTT. Its protein product is CASRPTGGNQPRHF.

The rearrangement uses TRBV5-4 and TRBJ1-2; D perhaps matches TRBD1 (5 bases). CDR3 length: 15 amino acids. Trimming took off 5 bases at V and 7 bases at J, with 21 bases between the two ends. The germline V gene has CDR1 SGHNT and CDR2 YYREEE (reference sequence). DNA of the CDR3: TGTGCCAGCAGTTCCGACAAGGGACTTACGGCTGGCTACACCTTC. As protein: CASSSDKGLTAGYTF. The full variable domain, with the rest looked up from reference TRBV5-4 and TRBJ1-2, is ETGVTQSPTHLIKTRGQQVTLRCSSQSGHNTVSWYQQALGQGPQFIFQYYREEENGRGNFPPRFSGLQFPNYSSELNVNALELDDSALYLCASSSDKGLTAGYTFGSGTRLTVV.

This clone was detected only once. The rearrangement links TRBV30 to TRBJ2-1; 9 nucleotides match TRBD2. The CDR3 loop spans 16 amino acids. Germline V gene data show CDR1 as GTSNPN and CDR2 as SVGIG (reference sequence). V gave up 3 bases and J gave up 1 base; unmatched junction bases: 7. The CDR3 nucleotides read TGTGCCTGGAGCCCGACTAGCGGTCAGTCCTACAATGAGCAGTTCTTC. Amino acid sequence: CAWSPTSGQSYNEQFF.

The V call is TRBV19, the J call TRBJ1-1; 11 positions agree with TRBD1. V lost 3 bases to trimming and J lost 3 bases; unmatched junction nucleotides: 9. The CDR3 is made up of 17 amino acids. Germline-derived CDR1 and CDR2 are LNHDA and SQIVND (reference sequence). CDR3 region: CASSMLGQGARDTEAFF. CDR3 coding DNA: TGTGCCAGTAGTATGCTAGGACAGGGGGCTAGGGACACTGAAGCTTTCTTT.

The V and J genes are TRBV5-1 and TRBJ1-1, with TRBD1 matching over 9 bases. Germline lookup yields CDR1 SGHRS and CDR2 YFSETQ. This CDR3 is 16 amino acids long. Germline trimming cut 4 bases from V and 4 bases from J; bases unmatched to any gene: 11. The CDR3 loop reads CASSLSLDRGGTEAFF. The CDR3 bases are TGCGCCAGCAGCCTATCCCTGGACAGGGGAGGCACTGAAGCTTTCTTT.

The genes are TRBV9 and TRBJ2-5, with 9 bases fitting TRBD2. Per the germline V gene, CDR1 is SGDLS and CDR2 is YYNGEE. CDR3 size: 16 residues. V was pared by 0 bases and J by 4 bases, with 7 bases of the junction left unmatched. Here the CDR3 DNA reads TGTGCCAGCAGCGTAGCAGCGGGAGGAAGCAGAGAGACCCAGTACTTC. Translating it yields CASSVAAGGSRETQYF.

The V gene is TRBV10-2, the J gene TRBJ1-4; perhaps TRBD1 as D (6 bases). V gave up 6 bases and J gave up 3 bases, with 11 bases separating them. The CDR3 consists of 14 residues. Looked up from germline, CDR1 is WSHSY and CDR2 is SAAADI. The CDR3 sequence is CASRDRGANEKLFF. The DNA for the CDR3 is TGCGCCAGCAGGGACAGAGGGGCTAATGAAAAACTGTTTTTT.

The genes are TRBV12-5 and TRBJ2-3; 7 bases agree with TRBD1. V dropped 9 bases and J dropped 0; count of bases not matched to a gene: 6. The germline gives CDR1 LGHNT, CDR2 FRNRAP. This CDR3 comprises 14 residues. The CDR3 region has the DNA TGTGCTAGCCAGACAGGGCTTAGCACAGATACGCAGTATTTT. Its protein is CASQTGLSTDTQYF.

This clone was detected only once. The V and J genes are TRBV18 and TRBJ2-2, with D maybe TRBD1 (6 bases). Per the germline V gene, CDR1 is KGHSH and CDR2 is LQKENI. The CDR3 has 16 amino acids. The V and J ends lost 3 bases and 0 bases respectively, with 11 bases between them. The CDR3 DNA sequence: TGTGCCAGCTCACCGAGGACAGCATCGAACACCGGGGAGCTGTTTTTT. Residues: CASSPRTASNTGELFF.

J is TRBJ2-5 and V is TRBV5-1; D is perhaps TRBD2 (6 bases). V was trimmed by 0 bases and J by 1 base, leaving 16 bases between them. This CDR3 has 17 amino acids. CDR1 is SGHRS and CDR2 is YFSETQ in the germline V gene. The CDR3, as DNA: TGCGCCAGCAGCTTGGAACCTCCCATAGCGGTCCAAGAGACCCAGTACTTC. The encoded protein is CASSLEPPIAVQETQYF.

The CDR3 nucleotides read TGTGCCAGCAGCCCAGGGACTAGCCTGAGGACAGATACGCAGTATTTT. Protein sequence: CASSPGTSLRTDTQYF. This chain joins TRBV11-2 and TRBJ2-3, with TRBD2 matching over 9 bases. Germline loops: CDR1 SGHAT, CDR2 FQNNGV. V trimming: 5 bases; J trimming: 3 bases; junction bases outside the gene matches: 9. The CDR3 has 16 residues.

This sequence joins TRBV18 and TRBJ2-1, with TRBD2 matching over 10 bases. In germline, CDR1 is KGHSH, CDR2 LQKENI. CDR3 size: 17 residues. The V gene end was trimmed by 3 bases and the J gene end by 7 bases; junction bases not matched to a gene: 12. CDR3 sequence reads: CASSPLALLAGENEQFF. The CDR3 DNA sequence: TGTGCCAGCTCACCCCTGGCCCTCCTAGCGGGAGAAAATGAGCAGTTCTTC.

The V call is TRBV27, the J call TRBJ2-7; 10 bases fit TRBD2. The CDR3 has 15 residues. Germline trimming cut 3 bases from V and 4 bases from J; bases unmatched to any gene: 6. CDR1 and CDR2 from the germline V gene are MNHEY and SMNVEV (reference sequence). The CDR3 DNA is TGTGCCAGCAGTTTCCGGAGTAGCGGGAGGTACGAGCAGTACTTC. Amino acids: CASSFRSSGRYEQYF.

This chain joins TRBV11-3 and TRBJ2-5, with a weak D call TRBD2 (5 bases). The J call may be wrong; the DNA end is better matched by TRBJ2-7. Germline CDR1 is SGHNT and CDR2 is YENEEA. This CDR3 contains 15 residues. CDR3 sequence: CASSVSGETGYEQYF. The CDR3 coding sequence is TGTGCCAGCAGCGTAAGTGGGGAGACCGGCTACGAGCAGTACTTC.

The chain combines TRBV7-2 with TRBJ2-1, with 7 bases fitting TRBD1. Unmatched junction bases numbered 7, after V lost 1 base and J lost 7 bases. This CDR3 has 15 amino acids. Germline CDR1 reads SGHTA; CDR2 reads FQGNSA. CDR3 sequence reads: CASSLGQGVDNEQFF. The CDR3 coding sequence is TGTGCCAGCAGCTTAGGTCAGGGGGTGGATAATGAGCAGTTCTTC.

The chain links TRBV29-1 to TRBJ2-2, with 12 bases identical to TRBD1. Germline V lookup: CDR1 SQVTM, CDR2 ANQGSEA. With 7 bases clipped from V and 3 bases from J, the junction kept 3 bases outside the gene matches. CDR3 length: 14 residues. The DNA of the CDR3 is TGCAGCGCTGGGACAGGGGGCTACACCGGGGAGCTGTTTTTT. The encoded protein is CSAGTGGYTGELFF.

V usage is TRBV9 and J usage is TRBJ2-1; TRBD2 matches 7 bases. J was trimmed by 3 bases and V by 4 bases; bases with no gene match: 7. There are 15 residues in the CDR3. Germline-derived CDR1 and CDR2 are SGDLS and YYNGEE. CDR3 residues: CASSFTGTNYNEQFF. DNA for the CDR3: TGTGCCAGCAGCTTTACCGGGACTAACTACAATGAGCAGTTCTTC.

The V and J genes are TRBV4-1 and TRBJ1-2; 8 positions match TRBD1. Germline lookup yields CDR1 MGHRA and CDR2 YSYEKL. The CDR3 runs to 18 residues. The J segment lost 8 bases and the V segment lost 0 bases, leaving 17 bases of the junction unmatched. The CDR3 is CASSQDEGQGVPGRGYTF. The CDR3, as DNA: TGCGCCAGCAGCCAAGATGAAGGACAGGGAGTTCCCGGGCGAGGCTACACCTTC.

The chain recombines TRBV6-5 with TRBJ2-7; 7 bases map to TRBD1. After removal of 4 bases from V and 2 bases from J, the junction contained 5 bases not matched to a gene. Germline CDR1 is MNHEY and CDR2 is SVGAGI. The CDR3 totals 14 residues. CDR3: CASSFNRGTYEQYF. DNA for the CDR3: TGTGCCAGCAGTTTTAACAGGGGAACCTACGAGCAGTACTTC.

V usage is TRBV4-2 and J usage is TRBJ2-1, with D unresolved. V dropped 2 bases and J dropped 0 bases, with 11 bases sitting between them. Germline CDR1 is LGHNA and CDR2 is YNFKEQ. The CDR3 length is 16 residues. CDR3: CASSQIIPSSYNEQFF. CDR3 in DNA: TGTGCCAGCAGCCAAATCATCCCGAGCTCCTACAATGAGCAGTTCTTC.

The genes are TRBV7-2 and TRBJ2-3; 7 positions match TRBD1. V was clipped by 1 base and J by 1 base; unmatched bases: 5. This CDR3 spans 16 amino acids. Germline V gene lookup returns CDR1 SGHTA and CDR2 FQGNSA. CDR3 in DNA: TGTGCCAGCAGCTTAGAAGACAGGGTGGGCACAGATACGCAGTATTTT. It codes for CASSLEDRVGTDTQYF.

In its sample, this clone was seen a few times. The chain carries TRBV5-3 and TRBJ1-5; D unresolved. TRBV5-3 is marked as an open reading frame, function uncertain. The ends were cut back, 0 bases at V and 6 bases at J, with 25 bases in the middle. This CDR3 spans 19 amino acids. In DNA form, the CDR3 reads TGTGCCAGAAGCTTGGCCAGGATGTCGAACGGGAGAGTTGGTCAGCCCCAGCATTTT. This sequence encodes CARSLARMSNGRVGQPQHF.